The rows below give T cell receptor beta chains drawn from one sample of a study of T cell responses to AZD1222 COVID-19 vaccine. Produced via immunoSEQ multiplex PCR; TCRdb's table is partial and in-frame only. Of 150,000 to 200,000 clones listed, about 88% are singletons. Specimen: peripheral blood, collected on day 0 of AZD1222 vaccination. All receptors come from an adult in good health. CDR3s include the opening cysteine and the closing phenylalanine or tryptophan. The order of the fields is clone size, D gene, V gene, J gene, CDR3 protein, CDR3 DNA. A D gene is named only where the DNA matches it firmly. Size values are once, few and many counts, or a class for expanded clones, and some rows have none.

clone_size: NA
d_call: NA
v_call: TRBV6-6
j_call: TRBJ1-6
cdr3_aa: CASSYSGTGTGSPLHF
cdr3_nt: TGTGCCAGCAGTTACTCGGGAACGGGGACGGGTTCACCCCTCCACTTT

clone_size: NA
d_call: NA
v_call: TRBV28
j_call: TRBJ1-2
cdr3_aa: CASTRSQRSYGYTF
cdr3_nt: TGTGCCAGCACGAGGAGCCAGAGAAGCTATGGCTACACCTTC

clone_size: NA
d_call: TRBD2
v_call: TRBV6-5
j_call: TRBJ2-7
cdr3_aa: CASSYSSGGAYEQYF
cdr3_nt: TGTGCCAGCAGCTATTCTAGCGGGGGGGCCTACGAGCAGTACTTC

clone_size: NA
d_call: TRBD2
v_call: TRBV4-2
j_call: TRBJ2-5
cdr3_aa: CASSQVAGYQETQYF
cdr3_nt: TGTGCCAGCAGCCAAGTAGCGGGGTACCAAGAGACCCAGTACTTC

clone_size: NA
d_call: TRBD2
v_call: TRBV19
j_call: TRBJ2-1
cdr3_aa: CASSIGTSGYNEQFF
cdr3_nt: TGTGCCAGTAGTATTGGAACTAGCGGTTACAATGAGCAGTTCTTC

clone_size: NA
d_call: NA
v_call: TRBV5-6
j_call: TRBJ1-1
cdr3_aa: CASSSFGGALMNTEAFF
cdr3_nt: TGTGCCAGCTCCTCTTTTGGCGGGGCCTTAATGAACACTGAAGCTTTCTTT

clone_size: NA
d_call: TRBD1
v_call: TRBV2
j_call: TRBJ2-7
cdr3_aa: CASSELPGQGNYEQYF
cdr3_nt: TGTGCCAGCAGTGAACTCCCGGGACAGGGGAACTACGAGCAGTACTTC

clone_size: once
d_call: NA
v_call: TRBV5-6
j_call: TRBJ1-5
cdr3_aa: CASRSGNSPNQPQHF
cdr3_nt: TGTGCCAGCAGATCAGGAAACAGCCCCAATCAGCCCCAGCATTTT

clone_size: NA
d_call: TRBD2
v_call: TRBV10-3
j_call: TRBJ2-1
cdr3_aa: CAISGGSGSYNEQFF
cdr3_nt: TGTGCCATCAGTGGAGGTAGCGGGTCCTACAATGAGCAGTTCTTC

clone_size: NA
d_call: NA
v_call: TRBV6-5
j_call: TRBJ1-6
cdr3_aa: CATRGNSPLHF
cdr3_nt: TGTGCCACTCGGGGGAATTCACCCCTCCACTTT

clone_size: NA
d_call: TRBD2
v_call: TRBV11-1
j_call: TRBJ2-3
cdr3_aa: CASSLGGLAATDTQYF
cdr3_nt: TGTGCCAGCAGCTTAGGAGGACTAGCGGCCACAGATACGCAGTATTTT

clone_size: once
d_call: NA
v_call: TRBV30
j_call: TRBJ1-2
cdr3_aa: CAWRPGIPLGYTF
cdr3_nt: TGTGCCTGGCGTCCAGGGATCCCTTTAGGCTACACCTTC

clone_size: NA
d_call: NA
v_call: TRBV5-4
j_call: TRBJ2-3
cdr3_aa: CASSSASTDTQYF
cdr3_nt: TGTGCCAGCAGCTCCGCTAGCACAGATACGCAGTATTTT

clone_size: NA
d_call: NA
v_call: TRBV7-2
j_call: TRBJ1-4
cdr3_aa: CASSTLGAGEGKLFF
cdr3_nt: TGTGCCAGCAGCACCTTAGGGGCAGGGGAAGGAAAACTGTTTTTT

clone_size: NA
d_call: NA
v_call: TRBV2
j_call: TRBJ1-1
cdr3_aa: CASLAFLGGLGTEAFF
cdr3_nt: TGTGCCAGCCTCGCTTTTCTTGGTGGGCTGGGCACTGAAGCTTTCTTT

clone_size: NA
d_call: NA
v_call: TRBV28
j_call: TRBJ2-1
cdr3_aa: CASSFLGERNEQFF
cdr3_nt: TGTGCCAGCAGTTTCCTTGGCGAAAGGAATGAGCAGTTCTTC

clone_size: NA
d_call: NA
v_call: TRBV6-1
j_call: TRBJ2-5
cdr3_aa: CASSERVSVRGQETQYF
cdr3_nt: TGTGCCAGCAGTGAACGAGTAAGCGTCCGAGGGCAAGAGACCCAGTACTTC

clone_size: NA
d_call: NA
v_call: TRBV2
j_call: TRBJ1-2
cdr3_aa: CASSSHYGYTF
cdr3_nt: TGTGCCAGCAGTTCCCACTATGGCTACACCTTC

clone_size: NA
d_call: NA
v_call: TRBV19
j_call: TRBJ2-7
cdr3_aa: CASSPDPRFHEQYF
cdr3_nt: TGTGCCAGTAGCCCGGATCCTAGATTTCACGAGCAGTACTTC

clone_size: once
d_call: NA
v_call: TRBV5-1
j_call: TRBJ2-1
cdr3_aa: CASSLVGDNEQFF
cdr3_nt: TGCGCCAGCAGCTTGGTGGGTGACAATGAGCAGTTCTTC

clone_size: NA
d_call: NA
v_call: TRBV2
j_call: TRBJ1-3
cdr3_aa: CASMRVGSSSGNTIYF
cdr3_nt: TGTGCCAGCATGCGGGTAGGCAGTAGCTCTGGAAACACCATATATTTT

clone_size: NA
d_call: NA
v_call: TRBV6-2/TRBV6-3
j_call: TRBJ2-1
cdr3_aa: CASSYPRARGGNEQFF
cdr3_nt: TGTGCCAGCAGTTATCCCAGGGCGAGGGGCGGCAATGAGCAGTTCTTC

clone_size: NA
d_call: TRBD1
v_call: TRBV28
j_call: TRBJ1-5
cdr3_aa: CAIRGDRGFEYTQHF
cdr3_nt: TGTGCCATCCGGGGGGACAGGGGCTTTGAGTATACCCAGCATTTT

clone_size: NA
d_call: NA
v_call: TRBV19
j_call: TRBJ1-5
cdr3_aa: CASSIVGGAGSNQPQHF
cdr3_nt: TGTGCCAGTAGTATTGTGGGGGGCGCGGGTAGCAATCAGCCCCAGCATTTT

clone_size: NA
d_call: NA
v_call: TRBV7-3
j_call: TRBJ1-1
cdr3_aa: CASSLSPGRVLTEAFF
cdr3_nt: TGTGCCAGCAGCTTAAGTCCAGGGAGAGTTCTCACTGAAGCTTTCTTT

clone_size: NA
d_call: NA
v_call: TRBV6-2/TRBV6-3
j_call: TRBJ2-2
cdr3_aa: CASSPLPGLQTFTGELFF
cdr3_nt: TGTGCCAGCAGTCCCCTGCCGGGACTCCAAACGTTCACCGGGGAGCTGTTTTTT

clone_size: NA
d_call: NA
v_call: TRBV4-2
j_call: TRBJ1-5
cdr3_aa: CASSQDRRVQPQHF
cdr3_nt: TGTGCCAGCAGCCAAGATCGGAGAGTTCAGCCCCAGCATTTT

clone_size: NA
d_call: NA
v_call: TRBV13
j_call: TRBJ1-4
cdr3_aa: CASSPGTEGEKLFF
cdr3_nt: TGTGCCAGCAGCCCCGGGACCGAGGGGGAAAAACTGTTTTTT

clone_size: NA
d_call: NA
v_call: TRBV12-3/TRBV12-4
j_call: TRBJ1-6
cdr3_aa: CASSGGLRSPLHF
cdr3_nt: TGTGCCAGCAGTGGGGGTTTACGGTCACCCCTCCACTTT

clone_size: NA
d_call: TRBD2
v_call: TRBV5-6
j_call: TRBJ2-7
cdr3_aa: CASSFWGRAHEQYF
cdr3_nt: TGTGCCAGCAGCTTCTGGGGGAGGGCCCACGAGCAGTACTTC

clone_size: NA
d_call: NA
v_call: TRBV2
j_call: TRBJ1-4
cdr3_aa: CASTKDEGQLFF
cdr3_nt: TGTGCCAGCACCAAGGATGAAGGTCAACTGTTTTTT

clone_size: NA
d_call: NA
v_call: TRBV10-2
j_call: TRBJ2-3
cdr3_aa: CASKFGPDTQYF
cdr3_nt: TGCGCCAGCAAGTTTGGTCCAGATACGCAGTATTTT

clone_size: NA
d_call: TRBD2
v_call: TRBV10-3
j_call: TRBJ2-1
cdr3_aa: CAIKSGGTSGNEQFF
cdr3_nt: TGTGCCATCAAGTCGGGCGGGACTAGCGGAAATGAGCAGTTCTTC